This T cell receptor (beta chain) was captured in a study of blood T cell repertoires in COVID-19. Background on the study: Samples taken during acute and convalescent COVID-19 were collected in the United States, Italy and Spain. PBMCs, B-cell-depleted T cells, or T cells provided the cDNA or gDNA that made up the material.

In the study's own analysis: Amplification of reference gene primers provided the estimated nucleated cell counts. Measured with immunoSEQ multiplex PCR; TCRdb has only the in-frame clones, and not every one. V, J and clone size are those of that table, while D and trimming were read from the DNA. Among under 150,000 clones, around 82% were seen once, and the ten largest hold approximately 5.8%. J gave up 1 base and V 8 bases, and 5 bases lay outside the gene matches. Germline lookup yields CDR1 SEHNR and CDR2 FQNEAQ (reference sequence). This CDR3 contains 14 residues. The TCR comes from an elderly man with active or convalescent COVID-19. The rearrangement joins TRBV7-9 to TRBJ2-3; TRBD2 matches at 8 bases. Input material: peripheral blood. The CDR3 sequence: CASSSGGGTDTQYF. The CDR3 nucleotides read TGTGCCAGCTCGTCGGGGGGGGGCACAGATACGCAGTATTTT.